This T cell receptor beta chain was captured in a study of T cells after yellow fever vaccination. This clonotype was detected ten times or more. From the 5' RACE reads, TCRdb called clonotypes with MiXCR, one entry per CDR3 protein. Counted here are just under 600,000 distinct CDR3 sequences, approximately 12% occurring once; the ten biggest clones make up over 12%. CDR3 size: 15 residues. CDR1 and CDR2 (germline): SGHRS, YFSETQ. V lost 2 bases to trimming and J lost 6 bases; unmatched junction nucleotides: 8. The V and J genes are TRBV5-1 and TRBJ2-1; 7 bases line up with TRBD2. This TCR derives from a man under 40 who received the YFV17D yellow fever vaccine. The material was PBMCs, obtained on the day of the yellow fever booster vaccination. The CDR3 DNA reads TGCGCCAGCAGCTTTGGACTAGAATTAGGCAATGAGCAGTTCTTC. Its protein product is CASSFGLELGNEQFF.